These 6 T cell receptor beta chains originate from one sample sequenced in a study of blood T cells in healthy people across ages. PCR was performed a second time for about 7 to 12 cycles using a sample-barcoded 5' primer and a J-beta primer mix. In TCRdb, the 5' RACE reads were re-called with MiXCR into one record per CDR3 protein. The table shows 850,000 to 1,000,000 distinct CDR3 sequences, with 51% occurring only once. The sequencing input was blood. These receptors all come from a woman in her sixties or seventies in good health.

This clonotype showed up just a few times. The chain combines TRBV12-3 or TRBV12-4 with TRBJ1-4; the D gene is possibly TRBD1 (6 bases). The V and J ends lost 5 bases and 10 bases respectively, with 20 bases between them. The CDR3 is 15 amino acids. CDR3 sequence: CASSPRTAKWGKLFF. CDR3 coding DNA: TGTGCCAGCAGTCCCCGGACAGCGAAGTGGGGAAAACTGTTTTTT.

This clonotype is a singleton in its sample. V usage is TRBV24-1 and J usage is TRBJ2-7; D may be TRBD1 (5 bases). CDR3 length equals 15 residues. CDR1 is KGHDR, CDR2 SFDVKD, per germline. Trimming removed 3 bases from V and 6 bases from J, with 17 bases in between. DNA for the CDR3: TGTGCCACCAGTGATGCTACAGGCTCTACAACCGAGCAGTACTTC. Translated: CATSDATGSTTEQYF.

This clonotype occurred once. The CDR3 DNA reads as TGTGCCAGCAGCTTGGCGGGCCCCTCACTGGACACTGAAGCTTTCTTT. This codes for CASSLAGPSLDTEAFF. The V and J genes are TRBV11-2 and TRBJ1-1; no clear D. Germline CDR1 reads SGHAT; CDR2 reads FQNNGV. Trimming took 3 bases from V and 3 from J, leaving 17 bases between them. This CDR3 is built from 16 residues. The variable domain in full, completed from reference TRBV11-2 and TRBJ1-1, reads EAGVAQSPRYKIIEKRQSVAFWCNPISGHATLYWYQQILGQGPKLLIQFQNNGVVDDSQLPKDRFSAERLKGVDSTLKIQPAKLEDSAVYLCASSLAGPSLDTEAFFGQGTRLTVV.

There are a few counts of this clonotype. This chain uses TRBV20-1 with TRBJ1-6; perhaps TRBD1 as D (5 bases). Germline V gene data show CDR1 as DFQATT and CDR2 as SNEGSKA (reference sequence). The V and J ends lost 1 base and 4 bases respectively, with 8 bases between them. This CDR3 contains 14 residues. The CDR3 sequence is CSARGQPYNSPLHF. The DNA for the CDR3 is TGCAGTGCTAGAGGACAGCCGTATAATTCACCCCTCCACTTT.

V and J are TRBV9 and TRBJ1-2; 8 bases are a match to TRBD1. The CDR3 spans 17 residues. CDR1 and CDR2 from the germline V gene are SGDLS and YYNGEE. The trim removed 4 bases at V and 0 bases at J, leaving 11 bases unmatched. CDR3 region: CASSTPGQASPNYGYTF. Written as DNA, the CDR3 is TGTGCCAGCAGCACCCCGGGACAGGCGAGTCCTAACTATGGCTACACCTTC.

The chain employs TRBV18 and TRBJ2-5; D assignment may be TRBD1 or TRBD2 (5 bases each). V lost 5 bases and J lost 4, with 11 bases in between. The CDR3 totals 13 residues. Germline V gene data show CDR1 as KGHSH and CDR2 as LQKENI. The CDR3 region has the DNA TGTGCCAGCTCAACGGGACCCGTAGAGACCCAGTACTTC. This gives the protein CASSTGPVETQYF. Looking up the rest from reference TRBV18 and TRBJ2-5 gives the full variable domain: NAGVMQNPRHLVRRRGQEARLRCSPMKGHSHVYWYRQLPEEGLKFMVYLQKENIIDESGMPKERFSAEFPKEGPSILRIQQVVRGDSAAYFCASSTGPVETQYFGPGTRLLVL.